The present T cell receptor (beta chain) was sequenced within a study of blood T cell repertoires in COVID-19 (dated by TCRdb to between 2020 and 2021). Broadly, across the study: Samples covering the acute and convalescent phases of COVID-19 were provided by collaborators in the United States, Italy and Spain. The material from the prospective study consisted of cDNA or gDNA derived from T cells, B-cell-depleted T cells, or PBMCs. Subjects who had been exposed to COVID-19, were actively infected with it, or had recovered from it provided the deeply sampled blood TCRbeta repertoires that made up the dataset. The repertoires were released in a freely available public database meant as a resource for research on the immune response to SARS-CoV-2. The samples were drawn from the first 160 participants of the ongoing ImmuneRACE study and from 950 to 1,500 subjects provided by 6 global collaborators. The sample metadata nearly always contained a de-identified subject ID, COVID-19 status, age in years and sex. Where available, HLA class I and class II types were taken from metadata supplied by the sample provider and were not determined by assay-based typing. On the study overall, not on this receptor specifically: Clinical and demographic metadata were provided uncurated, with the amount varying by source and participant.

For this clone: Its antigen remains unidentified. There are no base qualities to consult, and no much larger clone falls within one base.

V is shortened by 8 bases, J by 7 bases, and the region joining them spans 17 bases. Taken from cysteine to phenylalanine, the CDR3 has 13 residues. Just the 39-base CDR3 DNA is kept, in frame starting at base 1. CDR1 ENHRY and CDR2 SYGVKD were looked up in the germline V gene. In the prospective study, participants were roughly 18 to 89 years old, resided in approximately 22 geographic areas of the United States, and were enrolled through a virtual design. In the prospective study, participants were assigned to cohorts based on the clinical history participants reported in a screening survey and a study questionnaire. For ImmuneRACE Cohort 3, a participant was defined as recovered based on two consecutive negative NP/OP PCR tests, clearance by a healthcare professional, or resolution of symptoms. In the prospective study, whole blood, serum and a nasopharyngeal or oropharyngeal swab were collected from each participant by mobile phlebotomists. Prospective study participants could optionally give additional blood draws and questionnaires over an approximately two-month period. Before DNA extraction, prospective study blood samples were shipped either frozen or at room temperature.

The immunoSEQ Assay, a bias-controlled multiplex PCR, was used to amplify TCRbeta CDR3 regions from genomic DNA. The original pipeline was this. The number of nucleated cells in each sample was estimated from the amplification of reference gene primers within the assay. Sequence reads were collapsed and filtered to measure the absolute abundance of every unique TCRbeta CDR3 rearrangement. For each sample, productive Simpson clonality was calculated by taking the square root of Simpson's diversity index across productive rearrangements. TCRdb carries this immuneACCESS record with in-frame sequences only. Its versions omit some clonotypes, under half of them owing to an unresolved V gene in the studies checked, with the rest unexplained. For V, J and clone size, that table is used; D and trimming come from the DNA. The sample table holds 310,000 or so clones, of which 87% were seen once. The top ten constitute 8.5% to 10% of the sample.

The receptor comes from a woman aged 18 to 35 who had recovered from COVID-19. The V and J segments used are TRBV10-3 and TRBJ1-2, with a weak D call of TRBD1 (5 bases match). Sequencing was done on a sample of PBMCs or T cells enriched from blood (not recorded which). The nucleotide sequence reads TGTGCCATCCGGGTCCCCGTAAGGGGTGGCTACACCTTC. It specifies CAIRVPVRGGYTF.